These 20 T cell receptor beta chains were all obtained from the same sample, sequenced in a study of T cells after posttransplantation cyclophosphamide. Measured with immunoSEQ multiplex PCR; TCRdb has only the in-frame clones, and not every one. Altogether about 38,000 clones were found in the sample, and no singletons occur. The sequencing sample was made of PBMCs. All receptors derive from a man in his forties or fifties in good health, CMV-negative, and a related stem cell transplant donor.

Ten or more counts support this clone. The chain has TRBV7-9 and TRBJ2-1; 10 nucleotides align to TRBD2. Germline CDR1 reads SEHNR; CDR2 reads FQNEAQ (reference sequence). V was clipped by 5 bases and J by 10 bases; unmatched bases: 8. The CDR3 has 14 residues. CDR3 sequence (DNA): TGTGCCAGCAGCATCAGCGGGAGGGCCGGGGAGCAGTTCTTC. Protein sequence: CASSISGRAGEQFF.

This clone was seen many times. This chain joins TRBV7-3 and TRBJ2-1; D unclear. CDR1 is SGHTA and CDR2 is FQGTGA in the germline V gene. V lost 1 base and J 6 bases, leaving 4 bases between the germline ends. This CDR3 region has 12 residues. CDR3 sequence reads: CASSLIANEQFF. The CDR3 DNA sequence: TGTGCCAGCAGCTTAATAGCCAATGAGCAGTTCTTC.

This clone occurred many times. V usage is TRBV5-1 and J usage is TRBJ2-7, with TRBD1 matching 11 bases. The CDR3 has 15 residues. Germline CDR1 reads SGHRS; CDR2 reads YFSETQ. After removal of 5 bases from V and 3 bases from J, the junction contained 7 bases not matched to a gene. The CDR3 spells CASSTGQGGVYEQYF. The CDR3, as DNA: TGCGCCAGCAGTACGGGACAGGGGGGGGTCTACGAGCAGTACTTC.

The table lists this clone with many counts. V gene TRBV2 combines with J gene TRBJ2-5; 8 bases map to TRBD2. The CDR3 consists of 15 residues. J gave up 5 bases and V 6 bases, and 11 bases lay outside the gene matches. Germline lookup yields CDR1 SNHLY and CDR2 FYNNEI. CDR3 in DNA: TGTGCCAGCAGCCCCTTCGGGGGGGCGGGGGAGACCCAGTACTTC. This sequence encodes CASSPFGGAGETQYF.

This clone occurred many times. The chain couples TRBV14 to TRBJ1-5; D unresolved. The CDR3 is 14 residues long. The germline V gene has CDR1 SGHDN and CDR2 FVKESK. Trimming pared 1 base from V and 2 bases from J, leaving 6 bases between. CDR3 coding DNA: TGTGCCAGCAGCCAAGGGACTGGCAATCAGCCCCAGCATTTT. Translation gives CASSQGTGNQPQHF.

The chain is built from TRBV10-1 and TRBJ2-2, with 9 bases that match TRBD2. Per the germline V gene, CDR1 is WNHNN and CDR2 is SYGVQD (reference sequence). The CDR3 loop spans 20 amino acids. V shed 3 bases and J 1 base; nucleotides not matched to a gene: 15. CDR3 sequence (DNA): TGCGCCAGCAGTGACTTAGGGATTTTTAGCGGGAGTGTGAACACCGGGGAGCTGTTTTTT. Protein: CASSDLGIFSGSVNTGELFF.

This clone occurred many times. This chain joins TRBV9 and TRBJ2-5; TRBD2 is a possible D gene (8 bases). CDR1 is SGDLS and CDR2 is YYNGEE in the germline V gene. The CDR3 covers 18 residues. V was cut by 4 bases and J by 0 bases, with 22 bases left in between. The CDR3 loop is CASSTPIGGGQNQETQYF. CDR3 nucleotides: TGTGCCAGCAGCACACCAATCGGGGGGGGACAGAACCAAGAGACCCAGTACTTC. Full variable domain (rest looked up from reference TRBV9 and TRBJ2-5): DSGVTQTPKHLITATGQRVTLRCSPRSGDLSVYWYQQSLDQGLQFLIQYYNGEERAKGNILERFSAQQFPDLHSELNLSSLELGDSALYFCASSTPIGGGQNQETQYFGPGTRLLVL.

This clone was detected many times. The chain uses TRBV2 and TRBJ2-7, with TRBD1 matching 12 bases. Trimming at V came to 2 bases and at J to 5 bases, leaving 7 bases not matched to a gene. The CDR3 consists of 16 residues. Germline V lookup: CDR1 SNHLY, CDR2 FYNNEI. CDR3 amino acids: CASSELGQGAMNEQYF. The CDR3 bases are TGTGCCAGCAGTGAACTGGGACAGGGGGCGATGAACGAGCAGTACTTC.

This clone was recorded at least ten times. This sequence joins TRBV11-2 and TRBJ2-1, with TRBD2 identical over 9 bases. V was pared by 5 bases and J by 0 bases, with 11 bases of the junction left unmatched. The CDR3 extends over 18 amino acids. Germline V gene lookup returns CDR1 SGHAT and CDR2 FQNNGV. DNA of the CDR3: TGTGCCAGCAGCGTCGAGCTAGCGGGGCACAGCTCCTACAATGAGCAGTTCTTC. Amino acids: CASSVELAGHSSYNEQFF.

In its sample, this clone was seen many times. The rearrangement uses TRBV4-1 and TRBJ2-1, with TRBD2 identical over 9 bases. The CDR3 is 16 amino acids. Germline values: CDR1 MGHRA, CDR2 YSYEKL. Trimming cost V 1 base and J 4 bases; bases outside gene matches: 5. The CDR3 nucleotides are TGCGCCAGCAGCCAAGCGGTAGCGGGAGTATACAATGAGCAGTTCTTC. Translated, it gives CASSQAVAGVYNEQFF.

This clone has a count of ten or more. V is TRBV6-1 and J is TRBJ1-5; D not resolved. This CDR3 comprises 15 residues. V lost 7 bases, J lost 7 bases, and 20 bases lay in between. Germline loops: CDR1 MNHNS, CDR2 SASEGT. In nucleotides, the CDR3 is TGTGCCAGCACAACCGGGCGGGTAATAAGCCAGCCCCAGCATTTT. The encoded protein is CASTTGRVISQPQHF.

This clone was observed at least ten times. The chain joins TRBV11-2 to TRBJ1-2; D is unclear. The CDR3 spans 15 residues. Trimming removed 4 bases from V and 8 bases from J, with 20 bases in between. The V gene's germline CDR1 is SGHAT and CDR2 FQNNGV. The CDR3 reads CASSSPVQRRLGYTF. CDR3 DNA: TGTGCCAGCAGCTCCCCCGTTCAGCGTCGTTTAGGCTACACCTTC.

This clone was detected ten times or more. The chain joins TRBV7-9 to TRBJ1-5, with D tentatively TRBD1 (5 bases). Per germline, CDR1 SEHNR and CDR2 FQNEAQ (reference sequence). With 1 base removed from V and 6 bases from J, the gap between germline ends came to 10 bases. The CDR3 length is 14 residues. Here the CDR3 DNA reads TGTGCCAGCAGCTTAGAAATGGGGGGTCAGCCCCAGCATTTT. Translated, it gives CASSLEMGGQPQHF.

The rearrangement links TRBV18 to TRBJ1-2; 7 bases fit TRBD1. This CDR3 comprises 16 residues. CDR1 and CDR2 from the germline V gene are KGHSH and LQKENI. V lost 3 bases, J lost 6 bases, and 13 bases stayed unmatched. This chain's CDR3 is CASSPAPTGFRNGYTF. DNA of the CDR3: TGTGCCAGCTCACCTGCCCCGACAGGGTTTAGGAATGGCTACACCTTC.

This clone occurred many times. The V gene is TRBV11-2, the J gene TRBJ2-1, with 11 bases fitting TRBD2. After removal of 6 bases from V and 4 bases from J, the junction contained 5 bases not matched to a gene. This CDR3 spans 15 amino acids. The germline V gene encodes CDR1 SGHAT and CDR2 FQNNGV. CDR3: CASSPGLAVYNEQFF. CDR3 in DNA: TGTGCCAGCAGTCCGGGACTAGCGGTTTACAATGAGCAGTTCTTC. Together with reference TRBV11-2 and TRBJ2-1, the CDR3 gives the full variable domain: EAGVAQSPRYKIIEKRQSVAFWCNPISGHATLYWYQQILGQGPKLLIQFQNNGVVDDSQLPKDRFSAERLKGVDSTLKIQPAKLEDSAVYLCASSPGLAVYNEQFFGPGTRLTVL.

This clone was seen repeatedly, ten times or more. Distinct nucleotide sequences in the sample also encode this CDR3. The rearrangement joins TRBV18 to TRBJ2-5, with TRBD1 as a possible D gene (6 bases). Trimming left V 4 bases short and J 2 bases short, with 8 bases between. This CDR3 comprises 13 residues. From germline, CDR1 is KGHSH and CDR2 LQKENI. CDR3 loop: CASSRDIQETQYF. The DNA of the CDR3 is TGTGCCAGCTCACGGGACATTCAAGAGACCCAGTACTTC.

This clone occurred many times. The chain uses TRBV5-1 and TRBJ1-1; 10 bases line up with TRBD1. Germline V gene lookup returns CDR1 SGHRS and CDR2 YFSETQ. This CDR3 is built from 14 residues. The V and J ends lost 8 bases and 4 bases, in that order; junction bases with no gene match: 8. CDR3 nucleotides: TGCGCCAGTAGACCAGGACAGGGGGTCACTGAAGCTTTCTTT. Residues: CASRPGQGVTEAFF.

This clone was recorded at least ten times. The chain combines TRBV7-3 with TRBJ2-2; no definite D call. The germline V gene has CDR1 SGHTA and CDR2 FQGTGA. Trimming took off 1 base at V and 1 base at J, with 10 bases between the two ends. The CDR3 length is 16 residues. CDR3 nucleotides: TGTGCCAGCAGCTTAAATTACAAGATGAACACCGGGGAGCTGTTTTTT. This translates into CASSLNYKMNTGELFF.

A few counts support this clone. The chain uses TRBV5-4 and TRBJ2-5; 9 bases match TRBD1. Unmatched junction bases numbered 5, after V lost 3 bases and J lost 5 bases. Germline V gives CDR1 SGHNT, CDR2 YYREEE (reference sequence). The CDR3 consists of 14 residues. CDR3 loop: CASSSGQGMETQYF. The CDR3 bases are TGTGCCAGCAGCTCTGGACAGGGGATGGAGACCCAGTACTTC.

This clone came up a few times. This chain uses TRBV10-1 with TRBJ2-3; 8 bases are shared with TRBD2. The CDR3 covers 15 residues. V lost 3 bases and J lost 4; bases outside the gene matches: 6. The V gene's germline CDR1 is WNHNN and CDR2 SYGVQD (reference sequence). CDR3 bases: TGCGCCAGCAGTGATCGAGCGGGAGCCGCAGATACGCAGTATTTT. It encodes CASSDRAGAADTQYF.